Following are 30 T cell receptor beta chains from one sample sequenced in a study of tumor and adjacent non-tumor tissue in lung cancer. No cell sorting was done before RNA was extracted from the tissue. More than 3 cm separated this lung sample from the edge of the tumor. A modified ARM-PCR protocol with three rounds of nested PCR amplified TCRbeta. TCRdb itself ran the multiplex PCR reads through MiXCR, one entry per CDR3 protein. This table holds over 100,000 distinct CDR3 sequences, about 65% found once. The sample comprised distant non-tumor lung tissue. The receptors originated from a man aged 60 to 75 with non-small cell lung cancer.

Points on this clonotype: This may be a read error, as it is one base from a much larger clone. The V call is TRBV5-4, the J call TRBJ2-1; D unresolved. Trimming removed 9 bases at V and 2 bases at J, with 18 bases between. The CDR3 sequence is 15 residues long. The germline V gene has CDR1 SGHNT and CDR2 YYREEE (reference sequence). The CDR3 sequence: CATSPSGNPYNEQFF. In DNA, the CDR3 is TGTGCCACCTCACCGTCCGGAAACCCCTACAATGAGCAGTTCTTC.

As for this clonotype: One junction end disagrees with the germline gene, perhaps due to a read error. The J gene is TRBJ1-2, the V gene TRBV29-1; D gene ambiguous. The CDR3 extends over 11 amino acids. The germline CDR1 and CDR2 sequences are SQVTM and ANQGSEA. DNA for the CDR3: TGCAACGTTGCAGCTAACTATGGCTACACTTTC. Protein product: CNVAANYGYTF. The variable domain in full, completed from reference TRBV29-1 and TRBJ1-2, reads SAVISQKPSRDICQRGTSLTIQCQVDSQVTMMFWYRQQPGQSLTLIATANQGSEATYESGFVIDKFPISRPNLTFSTLTVSNMSPEDSSIYLCNVAANYGYTFGSGTRLTVV.

As concerns this clonotype: At one end the junction does not follow the germline gene, possibly because of a read error. J is TRBJ1-2 and V is TRBV11-2, with a possible D match to TRBD1 (5 bases). CDR1 is SGHAT and CDR2 is FQNNGV in the germline V gene. The CDR3 covers 14 residues. The CDR3: CPSSARAGVRGYTF. The DNA of the CDR3 is TGTCCCAGCAGCGCAAGAGCGGGGGTCCGTGGCTACACCTTC.

The chain couples TRBV7-8 to TRBJ2-1, with D perhaps matching TRBD2 (5 bases). Germline loops: CDR1 SGHVS, CDR2 FQNEAQ. The CDR3 has 14 residues. Trimming took off 5 bases at V and 5 bases at J, with 13 bases between the two ends. In DNA, the CDR3 is TGTGCCAGCAGCATGAGGGAAACTAACAATGAGCAGTTCTTC. Protein sequence: CASSMRETNNEQFF.

A note on this clonotype: The junction shows a germline mismatch at one end, possibly a read error. This chain links TRBV11-1 with TRBJ2-7, with TRBD1 identical over 9 bases. Germline V gene data show CDR1 as SGHAT and CDR2 as FQDESV (reference sequence). The CDR3 sequence is 14 residues long. Written as DNA, the CDR3 is TGTGCCAGCAGCTTATCGGGACAGGGTTTCGAGCTGTACTTC. Protein sequence: CASSLSGQGFELYF.

Comment on this clonotype: This is likely a read error, given that the CDR3 carries no conserved phenylalanine or tryptophan at its end. No DNA is shown, since the ends of the CDR3 on it are uncertain; the CDR3 is the one TCRdb lists. This chain connects TRBV11-3 to TRBJ2-1; the table's D call, TRBD1, has no DNA check behind it. Germline assignment: CDR1 SGHNT and CDR2 YENEEA. The CDR3 length is 18 residues, termini included. The CDR3 protein is CDSSLEFPGGQGAHEQLY.

Turning to this clonotype: A read error may account for a junction end that differs from germline. The chain has TRBV10-3 and TRBJ2-7; 7 bases agree with TRBD1. The CDR3 loop spans 16 amino acids. Germline loops: CDR1 ENHRY, CDR2 SYGVKD. CDR3 loop: CAVSDTTGAPTYDQYF. DNA of the CDR3: TGTGCCGTCAGTGATACTACAGGGGCCCCCACCTACGACCAGTACTTC.

A remark on this clonotype: An end of the junction differs from the germline gene, which may be a read error. The chain links TRBV6-2 or TRBV6-3 to TRBJ2-6; D is uncertain. From germline, CDR1 is MNHEY and CDR2 SVGEGT. CDR3 length equals 12 residues. The CDR3, as DNA: TGTGACAGCAGAACTGGGGCCAACGTCCTGACTTTC. This codes for CDSRTGANVLTF.

Details on this clonotype: One junction end does not reproduce the germline sequence, and a read error may be involved. V and J are TRBV6-6 and TRBJ2-1; 9 bases match TRBD1. The CDR3 has 13 residues. Germline V gene lookup returns CDR1 MNHNY and CDR2 SVGAGI (reference sequence). CDR3 nucleotides: TGTGCCAGCAGTTATGACAGGGGGGATGAGCAGTCCTTC. It yields the protein CASSYDRGDEQSF.

V is TRBV20-1 and J is TRBJ2-7; D unclear. The germline V gene has CDR1 DFQATT and CDR2 SNEGSKA (reference sequence). Deletions cut 8 bases from V and 2 bases from J, with 22 bases between. The CDR3 consists of 15 residues. The CDR3 nucleotides are TGCAGTTCTCCAATAAACCACGACCCTCCCTACGAGCAGTACTTC. Translating it yields CSSPINHDPPYEQYF.

This clonotype was seen ten or more times. The rearrangement joins TRBV20-1 to TRBJ2-3; 9 nucleotides align to TRBD1. Germline V lookup: CDR1 DFQATT, CDR2 SNEGSKA (reference sequence). The V gene end was trimmed by 3 bases and the J gene end by 4 bases; junction bases not matched to a gene: 5. The CDR3 consists of 14 residues. The CDR3, as DNA: TGCAGTGCTAGGGGGACAGGGTGGGCAGATACGCAGTATTTT. This gives the protein CSARGTGWADTQYF.

Of note for this clonotype: Just one base apart from a much larger clone, this may be a read error. The J gene is TRBJ2-1, the V gene TRBV20-1; TRBD2 agrees at 8 bases. The CDR3 spans 13 residues. CDR1 DFQATT and CDR2 SNEGSKA come from the germline V gene (reference sequence). The CDR3 sequence: CSAPTSANNDQFF. The CDR3 bases are TGCAGTGCACCGACTAGCGCCAACAATGATCAGTTCTTC.

In regard to this clonotype: Compared with germline, one end of the junction differs, possibly owing to a read error. The chain uses TRBV2 and TRBJ2-2; TRBD2 matches at 8 bases. This CDR3 has 16 amino acids. Germline CDR1 SNHLY, CDR2 FYNNEI. The CDR3 region is CASSPLPGGSTRELFF. The CDR3 DNA reads TGTGCCAGCAGTCCCCTTCCGGGAGGGAGCACCAGGGAGCTGTTTTTT.

V usage is TRBV6-1 and J usage is TRBJ1-3; unclear D gene. The CDR3 length is 13 residues. Germline CDR1 and CDR2: MNHNS and SASEGT. The V and J ends lost 0 bases and 7 bases respectively, with 7 bases between them. Written as DNA, the CDR3 is TGTGCCAGCAGTGAAGCCAGGTGGAACACCATATATTTT. Translated, it gives CASSEARWNTIYF.

This clonotype has just one count. Sequence at one end of the junction differs from germline and may be a read error. The chain recombines TRBV11-1 with TRBJ2-5; TRBD1 is a possible D gene (6 bases). The CDR3 totals 14 residues. CDR1 SGHAT and CDR2 FQDESV come from the germline V gene (reference sequence). CDR3 sequence reads: CASTWDTYQETQYF. The CDR3 region has the DNA TGTGCCAGCACCTGGGACACGTACCAAGAGACCCAGTACTTT. The variable domain in full, with the rest retrieved from reference TRBV11-1 and TRBJ2-5, is EAEVAQSPRYKITEKSQAVAFWCDPISGHATLYWYRQILGQGPELLVQFQDESVVDDSQLPKDRFSAERLKGVDSTLKIQPAELGDSAMYLCASTWDTYQETQYFGPGTRLLVL.

This clonotype was detected ten times or more. The chain employs TRBV24-1 and TRBJ2-1; 9 bases are shared with TRBD2. Germline values: CDR1 KGHDR, CDR2 SFDVKD. V lost 4 bases to trimming and J lost 2 bases; unmatched junction nucleotides: 2. CDR3 length: 15 amino acids. CDR3 loop: CATSDPSGTYNEQFF. The DNA for the CDR3 is TGTGCCACCAGTGACCCTAGCGGGACCTACAATGAGCAGTTCTTC.

The chain recombines TRBV4-2 with TRBJ1-1, with D maybe TRBD1 (6 bases). The CDR3 covers 15 residues. Trimming pared 0 bases from V and 3 bases from J, leaving 11 bases between. Germline lookup yields CDR1 LGHNA and CDR2 YNFKEQ. This chain's CDR3 is CASSQDWGHDTEAFF. In nucleotides, the CDR3 is TGTGCCAGCAGCCAAGACTGGGGACATGACACTGAAGCTTTCTTT.

This clonotype was seen once. Given the absence of the conserved phenylalanine or tryptophan at the CDR3 end, a read error is likely. This chain joins TRBV25-1 and TRBJ2-2; no reliable D call. This CDR3 contains 13 residues. Germline V gene data show CDR1 as MGHDK and CDR2 as SYGVNS. Trimming cost V 5 bases and J 6 bases, with 10 bases left between them. The CDR3, as DNA: TGTGCCAGCAGTTCGAAAGGAGCCGGGGAGCTGTTTTCT. Translation: CASSSKGAGELFS.

The gene calls are TRBV18 and TRBJ2-1; TRBD1 agrees at 9 bases. Germline V lookup: CDR1 KGHSH, CDR2 LQKENI. Trimming cost V 4 bases and J 9 bases; bases outside gene matches: 7. The length of the CDR3 is 14 residues. The CDR3 sequence is CASSHRGPPGEQFF. CDR3 DNA sequence: TGTGCCAGCTCACACAGGGGGCCCCCCGGTGAGCAGTTCTTC.

This chain joins TRBV12-3 or TRBV12-4 and TRBJ2-5; TRBD1 might be the D (6 bases). With 8 bases removed from V and 6 bases from J, the gap between germline ends came to 16 bases. This CDR3 spans 13 amino acids. The DNA of the CDR3 is TGTGCCAGCTGTAGGACAGAGGGTCAGACCCAGTACTTC. Translated, it gives CASCRTEGQTQYF.

Turning to this clonotype: At one of its ends the junction is not consistent with the germline gene, which may arise from a read error. The chain is built from TRBV6-6 and TRBJ2-7; no clear D. Germline loops: CDR1 MNHNY, CDR2 SVGAGI (reference sequence). The CDR3 spans 11 residues. Written as DNA, the CDR3 is TGTGCCAGCAGTTACGGCCGCGAGCAGTATTTC. Translated, it gives CASSYGREQYF.

Concerning this clonotype: Its ends do not fully match the called genes, so a read error is possible. The rearrangement joins TRBV4-2 to TRBJ2-1; D possibly corresponds to TRBD2 (5 bases). Germline loops: CDR1 LGHNA, CDR2 YNFKEQ. CDR3 length: 17 amino acids. CDR3 sequence reads: CTSSQALGVAFDNEQFF. The DNA for the CDR3 is TGTACCAGCAGCCAAGCCCTTGGGGTAGCGTTTGATAATGAGCAGTTCTTC.

This clonotype was seen more than once but under ten times. A clone one base away is much larger, so this may be a read error. The V and J genes are TRBV4-1 and TRBJ1-2; 7 nucleotides line up with TRBD1. The J segment lost 5 bases and the V segment lost 1 base, leaving 13 bases of the junction unmatched. CDR1 is MGHRA, CDR2 YSYEKL, per germline. The CDR3 is 17 residues long. The CDR3 coding sequence is TGCGCCAGCAGCCAAGGCCCCGGACAGGACCAATCGTATGGCTACACCTTC. Translating gives CASSQGPGQDQSYGYTF.

In its sample, this clonotype was seen once. An end of the junction differs from the germline gene, which may be a read error. This chain connects TRBV4-3 to TRBJ1-1; TRBD1 aligns across 9 bases. This CDR3 contains 16 residues. CDR1 is LGHNA and CDR2 is YSLEER in the germline V gene. In DNA, the CDR3 is TGCGTCAGCAGCCAAGTAACAGGGGGCGGTATCGCTGAGGCTTTCTTT. Residues: CVSSQVTGGGIAEAFF.

This clonotype was seen at least ten times. The gene calls are TRBV12-3 or TRBV12-4 and TRBJ1-5, with 7 bases matching TRBD1. CDR3 length: 13 residues. V trimming: 6 bases; J trimming: 7 bases; junction bases outside the gene matches: 6. CDR3 sequence reads: CASSVQGWQPQHF. CDR3 nucleotides: TGTGCCAGCAGCGTACAGGGGTGGCAGCCCCAGCATTTT.

This clonotype came up once. This is likely a read error, given that the CDR3 carries no conserved phenylalanine or tryptophan at its end. The chain uses TRBV6-1 and TRBJ2-7; D is ambiguous. The germline CDR1 and CDR2 sequences are MNHNS and SASEGT. The CDR3 covers 12 residues. Trimming stripped 6 bases from V and 2 bases from J, with 8 bases between. CDR3 sequence reads: CASRKQTYEQYS. CDR3 DNA sequence: TGTGCCAGCAGGAAACAGACCTACGAGCAGTACTCC.

This clonotype was observed a handful of times. In DNA, the CDR3 is TGTGCCAGCAGCCCAGCGGAGACTAGCTCCTACGAGCAGTACTTC. Its translation is CASSPAETSSYEQYF. This chain links TRBV7-8 with TRBJ2-7, with a tentative D call TRBD2 (6 bases). Germline values: CDR1 SGHVS, CDR2 FQNEAQ. Trimming pared 5 bases from V and 0 bases from J, leaving 14 bases between. The CDR3 runs 15 residues. Full variable domain (outside the CDR3, taken from reference TRBV7-8 and TRBJ2-7): GAGVSQSPRYKVAKRGQDVALRCDPISGHVSLFWYQQALGQGPEFLTYFQNEAQLDKSGLPSDRFFAERPEGSVSTLKIQRTQQEDSAVYLCASSPAETSSYEQYFGPGTRLTVT.

Remarks on this clonotype: This may arise from a read error, as a much more abundant clone is one base away. V gene TRBV7-9 combines with J gene TRBJ1-4, with D maybe TRBD1 (6 bases). CDR3 length: 15 amino acids. CDR1 is SEHNR, CDR2 FQNEAQ, per germline (reference sequence). DNA of the CDR3: TGTGCCAGCAGCAAAACTGGTGGCAGGGGCGAAAAACTGTATTTT. Amino acids: CASSKTGGRGEKLYF.

This clonotype is a singleton in its sample. One end of the junction varies from germline; a read error may be responsible. The J gene is TRBJ2-1, the V gene TRBV20-1; a weak D match, TRBD1 (6 bases). CDR1 DFQATT and CDR2 SNEGSKA come from the germline V gene (reference sequence). The CDR3 length is 17 residues. The CDR3 sequence is CSALGRTDSPSYNDQFF. CDR3 bases: TGCAGTGCTCTAGGAAGGACAGACAGCCCCTCCTACAATGATCAGTTCTTC.

The chain couples TRBV5-1 to TRBJ2-1, with 8 bases that match TRBD1. The CDR3 has 14 residues. In germline, CDR1 is SGHRS, CDR2 YFSETQ. V shed 4 bases, J shed 5 bases, and the junction held 5 bases outside the gene matches. The CDR3 protein is CASSLGDRNNEQFF. As DNA, the CDR3 is TGCGCCAGCAGCCTGGGGGACAGGAACAATGAGCAGTTCTTC.